The 30 T cell receptor beta chains presented below share a single source sample, sequenced in a study of T cells in localized non-small cell lung cancer. This table comes from immunoSEQ multiplex PCR, and its TCRdb copy is limited to in-frame clones, with some not included. The table shows about 79,000 clones, with roughly 81% occurring only once. This material consisted of peripheral blood, taken before any cancer treatment. These receptors came from an older female donor with stage I lung adenocarcinoma.

The V gene is TRBV18, the J gene TRBJ2-7, with TRBD2 matching over 10 bases. The CDR3 is made up of 15 amino acids. Losses at the gene ends were 3 bases for V and 0 bases for J; bases not matched to a gene: 2. CDR1 is KGHSH and CDR2 is LQKENI in the germline V gene. CDR3 in amino acids: CASSPSGRGSYEQYF. The CDR3 DNA sequence: TGTGCCAGCTCACCGAGCGGGAGGGGCTCCTACGAGCAGTACTTC.

The CDR3 region is CASSLALSHVGGQNGELFF. The CDR3 coding sequence is TGTGCCAGCAGCTTAGCCCTATCTCATGTGGGGGGGCAGAACGGGGAGCTGTTTTTT. This rearrangement joins TRBV7-9 to TRBJ2-2, with D possibly TRBD2 on 7 matching bases. The CDR3 has 19 amino acids. CDR1 and CDR2 (germline): SEHNR, FQNEAQ (reference sequence). Deletions cut 0 bases from V and 7 bases from J, with 24 bases between. The full variable domain, completed using reference TRBV7-9 and TRBJ2-2, is DTGVSQNPRHKITKRGQNVTFRCDPISEHNRLYWYRQTLGQGPEFLTYFQNEAQLEKSRLLSDRFSAERPKGSFSTLEIQRTEQGDSAMYLCASSLALSHVGGQNGELFFGEGSRLTVL.

The rearrangement uses TRBV11-3 and TRBJ2-5, with TRBD2 matching over 10 bases. The V gene's germline CDR1 is SGHNT and CDR2 YENEEA. With V trimmed by 6 bases and J by 5 bases, 6 bases remained unmatched. CDR3 length: 14 amino acids. CDR3: CASRPAGGGETQYF. The CDR3 coding sequence is TGTGCCAGCAGGCCAGCGGGAGGGGGGGAGACCCAGTACTTC.

The rearrangement links TRBV2 to TRBJ2-3, with TRBD2 matching 10 bases. J gave up 2 bases and V 6 bases, and 2 bases lay outside the gene matches. Germline lookup yields CDR1 SNHLY and CDR2 FYNNEI. The CDR3 sequence is 14 residues long. CDR3 residues: CASRLAGVTDTQYF. The DNA for the CDR3 is TGTGCCAGCAGGCTAGCGGGAGTCACAGATACGCAGTATTTT.

The chain joins TRBV29-1 to TRBJ1-1; D unresolved. CDR3 length equals 15 residues. Germline V CDR1 and CDR2: SQVTM, ANQGSEA. Trimming removed 3 bases at V and 6 bases at J, with 20 bases between. The CDR3 bases are TGCAGCGTTGACCGGGGAGGAAAAATTTCGTCTGAAGCTTTCTTT. Amino acid sequence: CSVDRGGKISSEAFF. The whole variable domain, remainder taken from reference TRBV29-1 and TRBJ1-1, is SAVISQKPSRDICQRGTSLTIQCQVDSQVTMMFWYRQQPGQSLTLIATANQGSEATYESGFVIDKFPISRPNLTFSTLTVSNMSPEDSSIYLCSVDRGGKISSEAFFGQGTRLTVV.

The chain carries TRBV14 and TRBJ2-1, with 10 nucleotides matching TRBD2. The length of the CDR3 is 15 residues. Germline-derived CDR1 and CDR2 are SGHDN and FVKESK. The J segment lost 8 bases and the V segment lost 2 bases, leaving 6 bases of the junction unmatched. CDR3 sequence (DNA): TGTGCCAGCAGCCAATTACTAGCGGGAACAGATGAGCAGTTCTTC. Protein: CASSQLLAGTDEQFF.

The rearrangement uses TRBV27 and TRBJ1-2, with TRBD1 matching 8 bases. CDR1 is MNHEY, CDR2 SMNVEV, per germline (reference sequence). V dropped 3 bases and J dropped 8; count of bases not matched to a gene: 8. CDR3 size: 14 residues. CDR3 sequence (DNA): TGTGCCAGCAGTTTTCGTCCGGACAGGGTAGGCTACACCTTC. This translates into CASSFRPDRVGYTF.

The CDR3 loop reads CAISDGTGLYEQYF. Written as DNA, the CDR3 is TGTGCCATCAGTGACGGGACAGGGCTCTACGAGCAGTACTTC. The rearrangement links TRBV10-3 to TRBJ2-7, with 9 positions matching TRBD1. The CDR3 length is 14 residues. The germline gives CDR1 ENHRY, CDR2 SYGVKD. V was pared by 3 bases and J by 3 bases, with 3 bases of the junction left unmatched.

The chain uses TRBV19 and TRBJ2-2; no reliable D call. The CDR3 loop spans 14 amino acids. V lost 6 bases, J lost 8 bases, and 16 bases lay in between. Germline V gives CDR1 LNHDA, CDR2 SQIVND (reference sequence). CDR3 protein: CASSPQVMAGELFF. CDR3 DNA sequence: TGTGCCAGTAGCCCCCAGGTAATGGCAGGGGAGCTGTTTTTT.

The V gene is TRBV6-5, the J gene TRBJ2-7, with D maybe TRBD1 (5 bases). The CDR3 sequence is 15 residues long. In germline, CDR1 is MNHEY, CDR2 SVGAGI. V lost 0 bases to trimming and J lost 5 bases, with 14 bases between them. The CDR3 is CASSYSSQGGNEQYF. The CDR3, as DNA: TGTGCCAGCAGTTACTCGAGCCAGGGTGGCAACGAGCAGTACTTC.

The genes are TRBV5-1 and TRBJ2-5; D could derive from TRBD1 or TRBD2 (5 bases each). CDR3 length equals 16 residues. CDR1 and CDR2 (germline): SGHRS, YFSETQ. With 4 bases removed from V and 0 bases from J, the gap between germline ends came to 16 bases. The CDR3 coding sequence is TGCGCCAGCAGCCCCCCGAGAGGGGAGTACCAAGAGACCCAGTACTTC. Residues: CASSPPRGEYQETQYF.

The chain couples TRBV27 to TRBJ1-3; D possibly corresponds to TRBD1 (5 bases). Germline CDR1 is MNHEY and CDR2 is SMNVEV (reference sequence). Trimming left V 1 base short and J 4 bases short, with 17 bases between. This CDR3 is 17 amino acids long. The CDR3 sequence: CASSLFARGVGGNTIYF. The CDR3 nucleotides read TGTGCCAGCAGTTTATTCGCACGGGGGGTCGGGGGAAACACCATATATTTT.

The chain links TRBV19 to TRBJ2-7; D remains unclear. V lost 5 bases and J 4 bases, leaving 12 bases between the germline ends. Germline V CDR1 and CDR2: LNHDA, SQIVND (reference sequence). The CDR3 sequence is 13 residues long. CDR3 coding DNA: TGTGCCAGTAGTTTCGCCAGCCAATACGAGCAGTACTTC. It specifies CASSFASQYEQYF.

The chain links TRBV4-1 to TRBJ1-4; D ambiguous. This CDR3 has 16 residues. CDR1 is MGHRA and CDR2 is YSYEKL in the germline V gene. The V end was cut by 0 bases, the J end by 5 bases, with 13 bases between. The CDR3 DNA reads TGCGCCAGCAGCCAAGAGGAACTCACATTAAATGAAAAACTGTTTTTT. Translating gives CASSQEELTLNEKLFF.

A single count supports this clone. The chain joins TRBV13 to TRBJ1-3, with 9 bases aligning to TRBD1. Germline V gene sequence: CDR1 PRHDT, CDR2 FYEKMQ (reference sequence). The junction had 5 bases not matched to a gene; V was cut back by 4 bases and J by 1 base. The CDR3 runs 16 residues. The CDR3 reads CASSSPGQGSGNTIYF. DNA for the CDR3: TGTGCCAGCAGCTCTCCGGGACAGGGATCTGGAAACACCATATATTTT.

V gene TRBV27 combines with J gene TRBJ2-7; the match to TRBD1 covers 9 bases. The length of the CDR3 is 18 residues. In germline, CDR1 is MNHEY, CDR2 SMNVEV (reference sequence). Unmatched junction bases numbered 14, after V lost 2 bases and J lost 3 bases. Written as DNA, the CDR3 is TGTGCCAGCAGTTTAAGACGGGGACAGGGCAGGGGACTCTACGAGCAGTACTTC. Protein product: CASSLRRGQGRGLYEQYF.

The chain recombines TRBV2 with TRBJ1-4, with 10 nucleotides matching TRBD1. The CDR3 is 13 amino acids. V lost 11 bases and J lost 8; bases outside the gene matches: 8. Germline V gene lookup returns CDR1 SNHLY and CDR2 FYNNEI. For the CDR3, the DNA is TGTGCCGGTTCGACAGGGGGCCGGGAAAAACTGTTTTTT. The encoded protein is CAGSTGGREKLFF.

The V and J genes are TRBV7-9 and TRBJ2-7; D possibly matches TRBD1 or TRBD2 (6 bases each). The CDR3 is 15 residues long. Germline CDR1 and CDR2: SEHNR and FQNEAQ (reference sequence). V lost 5 bases, J lost 1 base, and 15 bases lay in between. CDR3 protein: CASSPPGGLSYEQYF. The CDR3, as DNA: TGTGCCAGCAGCCCACCCGGGGGCCTTTCCTACGAGCAGTACTTC.

The CDR3 nucleotides read TGTGCCAGCAGTCCGACTAGCGGGAGTTCCTACAATGAGCAGTTCTTC. Translated, it gives CASSPTSGSSYNEQFF. The chain uses TRBV2 and TRBJ2-1, with 12 bases that match TRBD2. CDR3 length: 16 residues. J was trimmed by 1 base and V by 5 bases; bases with no gene match: 3. Germline assignment: CDR1 SNHLY and CDR2 FYNNEI.

The V and J genes are TRBV30 and TRBJ2-3; possibly TRBD1 for D (6 bases). CDR1 GTSNPN and CDR2 SVGIG come from the germline V gene (reference sequence). The germline V and J ends were trimmed by 4 bases and 0 bases, with 14 bases remaining between them. CDR3 length: 15 amino acids. The CDR3 protein is CAWTRQVHSTDTQYF. The CDR3, as DNA: TGTGCCTGGACCCGACAGGTCCATAGCACAGATACGCAGTATTTT.

The gene calls are TRBV18 and TRBJ1-2; D is undetermined. V dropped 3 bases and J dropped 6 bases, with 17 bases sitting between them. The CDR3 totals 15 residues. Looked up from germline, CDR1 is KGHSH and CDR2 is LQKENI. Here the CDR3 reads CASSPLAGLPDGYTF. The CDR3 nucleotides are TGTGCCAGCTCACCCCTTGCCGGACTTCCCGATGGCTACACCTTC. Supplemented by reference TRBV18 and TRBJ1-2, the full variable domain reads NAGVMQNPRHLVRRRGQEARLRCSPMKGHSHVYWYRQLPEEGLKFMVYLQKENIIDESGMPKERFSAEFPKEGPSILRIQQVVRGDSAAYFCASSPLAGLPDGYTFGSGTRLTVV.

The V and J genes are TRBV18 and TRBJ2-4; 10 nucleotides match TRBD1. The CDR3 is 15 amino acids. Germline trimming cut 6 bases from V and 6 bases from J; bases unmatched to any gene: 8. CDR1 is KGHSH, CDR2 LQKENI, per germline. The CDR3 region is CASSPGQGSVNIQYF. CDR3 sequence (DNA): TGTGCCAGCTCGCCGGGACAGGGGTCGGTAAACATTCAGTACTTC. The full variable domain, its missing parts supplied by reference TRBV18 and TRBJ2-4, is NAGVMQNPRHLVRRRGQEARLRCSPMKGHSHVYWYRQLPEEGLKFMVYLQKENIIDESGMPKERFSAEFPKEGPSILRIQQVVRGDSAAYFCASSPGQGSVNIQYFGAGTRLSVL.

The chain recombines TRBV5-1 with TRBJ1-2, with 7 bases aligning to TRBD1. Germline V gene data show CDR1 as SGHRS and CDR2 as YFSETQ. The CDR3 sequence is 12 residues long. V was clipped by 7 bases and J by 3 bases; unmatched bases: 3. The CDR3 DNA sequence: TGCGCCAGCCGACAGGGTGACTATGGCTACACCTTC. Its protein product is CASRQGDYGYTF.

J is TRBJ2-3 and V is TRBV7-8, with TRBD1 as a possible D gene (5 bases). This CDR3 contains 14 residues. V lost 4 bases to trimming and J lost 2 bases, with 10 bases between them. Germline loops: CDR1 SGHVS, CDR2 FQNEAQ. CDR3 loop: CASSSRVLTDTQYF. The CDR3 DNA follows: TGTGCCAGCAGCTCCAGGGTCCTCACAGATACGCAGTATTTT.

The chain has TRBV10-1 and TRBJ1-6; D unclear. Germline V gene lookup returns CDR1 WNHNN and CDR2 SYGVQD (reference sequence). The ends were cut back, 0 bases at V and 10 bases at J, with 13 bases in the middle. The CDR3 sequence is 15 residues long. The CDR3 region is CASSESQSSFSPLHF. CDR3 DNA sequence: TGCGCCAGCAGTGAGTCGCAGTCTTCCTTCTCACCCCTCCACTTT.

The chain combines TRBV7-3 with TRBJ2-3; 7 nucleotides agree with TRBD2. Germline CDR1 SGHTA, CDR2 FQGTGA. The trim removed 5 bases at V and 3 bases at J, leaving 8 bases unmatched. The CDR3 length is 15 residues. In DNA form, the CDR3 reads TGTGCCAGCAGCCGCACCGTGGGGGGGACAGATACGCAGTATTTT. Its translation is CASSRTVGGTDTQYF. The full variable domain, its missing parts supplied by reference TRBV7-3 and TRBJ2-3, is GAGVSQTPSNKVTEKGKYVELRCDPISGHTALYWYRQSLGQGPEFLIYFQGTGAADDSGLPNDRFFAVRPEGSVSTLKIQRTERGDSAVYLCASSRTVGGTDTQYFGPGTRLTVL.

The rearrangement links TRBV19 to TRBJ2-7; 8 nucleotides agree with TRBD1. J lost 6 bases, V lost 5 bases, and 6 bases had no gene match. The CDR3 totals 13 residues. Germline CDR1 reads LNHDA; CDR2 reads SQIVND (reference sequence). CDR3 in amino acids: CASSDDRGSEQYF. The CDR3 coding sequence is TGTGCCAGTAGTGATGACAGGGGCAGCGAGCAGTACTTC.

The rearrangement uses TRBV11-2 and TRBJ1-6; D ambiguous. Germline V gives CDR1 SGHAT, CDR2 FQNNGV. The CDR3 has 14 residues. V lost 3 bases, J lost 4 bases, and 7 bases lay in between. The CDR3 region is CASSFNSYNSPLHF. CDR3 DNA: TGTGCCAGCAGCTTTAACAGTTATAATTCACCCCTCCACTTT.

In its sample, this clone was seen a few times. This chain joins TRBV2 and TRBJ1-6; D ambiguous. CDR3 length: 11 residues. V lost 1 base, J lost 14 bases, and 6 bases lay in between. Germline lookup yields CDR1 SNHLY and CDR2 FYNNEI. The CDR3 loop reads CASSEGLTLHF. CDR3 nucleotide sequence: TGTGCCAGCAGTGAAGGCCTCACCCTCCACTTT.

J is TRBJ1-5 and V is TRBV2; D not resolved. V was cut by 6 bases and J by 5 bases, with 14 bases left in between. From germline, CDR1 is SNHLY and CDR2 FYNNEI. This CDR3 has 14 residues. Written as DNA, the CDR3 is TGTGCCAGCAGACCCGACACAACCGATCAGCCCCAGCATTTT. This translates into CASRPDTTDQPQHF.